This is a list of T cell receptor beta chains from one sample in a study of T cells in Graves' hyperthyroidism and ophthalmopathy. One entry per CDR3 protein, called by TCRdb with MiXCR from the multiplex PCR reads. This sample has about 840,000 distinct CDR3 sequences, with roughly 37% found just once. The sample taken for sequencing was blood. These receptors all come from a young man with Graves' hyperthyroidism. The CDR3 runs from the conserved cysteine through the conserved F or W. The order of the fields is J gene, D gene, V gene, clone size, CDR3 length, CDR3 DNA, CDR3 protein. The D gene is left open where the match is weak. Clone size appears in some rows only: once, few, many, or a class for an expanded clone.

>TRBJ1-5|.|TRBV19|many|13
TGTGCCAGTAGAAGGGGTAGGAATCAGCCCCAGCATTTT
CASRRGRNQPQHF
>TRBJ1-5|.|TRBV4-2|.|15
TGTGCCAGCAGCCAAGATGGCCAAATAAGTCAGCCCCAGCATTTT
CASSQDGQISQPQHF
>TRBJ1-6|TRBD1|TRBV2|.|10
TGTGCCAGCAGGGGGTTGGACAGGAGCTTT
CASRGLDRSF
>TRBJ1-2|TRBD1|TRBV29-1|many|13
TGCAGCGCCGAAACCGGGACAGACTATGGCTACACCTTC
CSAETGTDYGYTF
>TRBJ2-7|.|TRBV6-2/TRBV6-3|.|13
TGTGCCAGCGGGATCTCCAGCTCCTACGAGCAGTACTTC
CASGISSSYEQYF
>TRBJ1-2|.|TRBV5-6|once|14
TGTGCCAGCAGCCCTCGGGACGGCTACTATGGCTACACCTTC
CASSPRDGYYGYTF
>TRBJ2-7|.|TRBV11-2|few|14
TGTGCCAGCAGATCGCAGGGGTTTAGGTACGAGCAGTACTTC
CASRSQGFRYEQYF
>TRBJ2-7|TRBD1|TRBV19|.|14
TGTGCCAGTACTCCGGACAGGAGCTCCTACGAGCAGTACTTC
CASTPDRSSYEQYF
>TRBJ2-2|.|TRBV15|many|16
TGTGCCACCAGCAGCGAGAGGAGGGCCAACACCGGGGAGCTGTTTTTT
CATSSERRANTGELFF
>TRBJ1-5|.|TRBV15|many|14
TGTGCCACCAGCATTCACAAGAGCAATCAGCCCCAGCATTTT
CATSIHKSNQPQHF